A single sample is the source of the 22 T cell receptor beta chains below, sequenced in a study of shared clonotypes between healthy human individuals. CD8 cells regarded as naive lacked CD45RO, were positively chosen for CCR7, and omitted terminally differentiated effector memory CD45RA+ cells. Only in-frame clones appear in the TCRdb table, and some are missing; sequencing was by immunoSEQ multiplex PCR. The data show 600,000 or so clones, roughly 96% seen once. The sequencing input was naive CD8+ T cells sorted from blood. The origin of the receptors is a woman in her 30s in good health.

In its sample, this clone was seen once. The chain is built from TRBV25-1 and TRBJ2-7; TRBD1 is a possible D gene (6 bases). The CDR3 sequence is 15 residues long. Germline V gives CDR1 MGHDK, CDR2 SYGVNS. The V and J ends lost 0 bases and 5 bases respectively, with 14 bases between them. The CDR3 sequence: CASSEYTGSGDEQYF. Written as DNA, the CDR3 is TGTGCCAGCAGTGAATATACAGGGTCAGGGGACGAGCAGTACTTC.

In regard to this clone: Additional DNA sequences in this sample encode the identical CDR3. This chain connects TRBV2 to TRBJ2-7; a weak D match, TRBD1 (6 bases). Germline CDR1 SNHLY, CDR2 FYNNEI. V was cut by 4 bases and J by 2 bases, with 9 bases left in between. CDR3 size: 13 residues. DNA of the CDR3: TGTGCCAGCAGTGCCGGGACAACCTACGAGCAGTACTTC. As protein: CASSAGTTYEQYF.

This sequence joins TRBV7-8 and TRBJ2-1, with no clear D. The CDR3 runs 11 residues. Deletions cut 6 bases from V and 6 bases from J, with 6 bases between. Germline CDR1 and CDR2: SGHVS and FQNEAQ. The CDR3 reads CASRHSNEQFF. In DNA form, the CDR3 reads TGTGCCAGCAGGCATTCCAATGAGCAGTTCTTC.

CDR3 region: CASSSPTGGDVGQPQHF. In DNA form, the CDR3 reads TGTGCCAGCAGTTCCCCGACAGGGGGGGATGTGGGTCAGCCCCAGCATTTT. The chain is built from TRBV28 and TRBJ1-5; TRBD1 matches at 9 bases. In germline, CDR1 is MDHEN, CDR2 SYDVKM. V gave up 4 bases and J gave up 6 bases; unmatched junction bases: 13. The CDR3 contains 17 residues.

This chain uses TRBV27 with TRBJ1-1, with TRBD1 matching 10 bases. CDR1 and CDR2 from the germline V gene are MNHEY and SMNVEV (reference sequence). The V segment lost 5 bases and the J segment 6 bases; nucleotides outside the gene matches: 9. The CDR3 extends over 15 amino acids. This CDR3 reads CASSRTGTGDAEAFF. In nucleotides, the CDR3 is TGTGCCAGCAGTAGAACCGGGACAGGGGACGCTGAAGCTTTCTTT.

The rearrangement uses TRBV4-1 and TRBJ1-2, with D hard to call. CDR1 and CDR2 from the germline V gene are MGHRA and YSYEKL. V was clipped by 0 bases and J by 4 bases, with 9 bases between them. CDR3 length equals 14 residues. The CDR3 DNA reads TGCGCCAGCAGCCAAGATCGTCCCGGCTATGGCTACACCTTC. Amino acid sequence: CASSQDRPGYGYTF.

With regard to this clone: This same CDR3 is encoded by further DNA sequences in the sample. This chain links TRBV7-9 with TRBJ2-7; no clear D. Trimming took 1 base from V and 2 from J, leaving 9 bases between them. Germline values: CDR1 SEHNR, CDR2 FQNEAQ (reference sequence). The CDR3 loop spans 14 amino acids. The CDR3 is CASSLVGSTYEQYF. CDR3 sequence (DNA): TGTGCCAGCAGCTTAGTGGGCTCAACCTACGAGCAGTACTTC.

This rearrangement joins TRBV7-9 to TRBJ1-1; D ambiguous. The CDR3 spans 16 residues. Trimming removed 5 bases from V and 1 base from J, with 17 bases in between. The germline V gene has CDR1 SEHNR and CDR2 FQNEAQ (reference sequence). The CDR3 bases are TGTGCCAGCAGCCCTAATACCCCCACAGAGAACACTGAAGCTTTCTTT. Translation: CASSPNTPTENTEAFF. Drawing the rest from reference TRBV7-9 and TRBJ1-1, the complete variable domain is DTGVSQNPRHKITKRGQNVTFRCDPISEHNRLYWYRQTLGQGPEFLTYFQNEAQLEKSRLLSDRFSAERPKGSFSTLEIQRTEQGDSAMYLCASSPNTPTENTEAFFGQGTRLTVV.

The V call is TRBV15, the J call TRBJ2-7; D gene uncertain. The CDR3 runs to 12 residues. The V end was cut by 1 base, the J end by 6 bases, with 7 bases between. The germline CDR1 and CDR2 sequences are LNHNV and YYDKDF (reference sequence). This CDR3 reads CATSRGWGEQYF. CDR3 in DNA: TGTGCCACCAGCAGAGGGTGGGGCGAGCAGTACTTC.

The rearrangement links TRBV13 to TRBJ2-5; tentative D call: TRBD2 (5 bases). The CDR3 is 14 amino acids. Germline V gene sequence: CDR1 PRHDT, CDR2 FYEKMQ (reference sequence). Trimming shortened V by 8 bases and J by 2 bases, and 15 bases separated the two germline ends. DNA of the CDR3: TGTGCCAGCGCTGCTGGACTTACTCAAGAGACCCAGTACTTC. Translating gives CASAAGLTQETQYF.

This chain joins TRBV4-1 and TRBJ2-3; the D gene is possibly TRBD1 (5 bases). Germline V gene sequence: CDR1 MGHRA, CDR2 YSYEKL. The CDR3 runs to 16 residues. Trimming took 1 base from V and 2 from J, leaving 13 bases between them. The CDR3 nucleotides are TGCGCCAGCAGCCAAGTTGCAGGGTCCTTCACAGATACGCAGTATTTT. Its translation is CASSQVAGSFTDTQYF.

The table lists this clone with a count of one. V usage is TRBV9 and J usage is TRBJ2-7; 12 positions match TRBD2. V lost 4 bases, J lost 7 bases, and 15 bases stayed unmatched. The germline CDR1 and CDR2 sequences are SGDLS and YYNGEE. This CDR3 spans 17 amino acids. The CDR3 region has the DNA TGTGCCAGCAGCCCCGTGACGTCTAGCGGGAGGGCCCAGGAGCAGTACTTC. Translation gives CASSPVTSSGRAQEQYF.

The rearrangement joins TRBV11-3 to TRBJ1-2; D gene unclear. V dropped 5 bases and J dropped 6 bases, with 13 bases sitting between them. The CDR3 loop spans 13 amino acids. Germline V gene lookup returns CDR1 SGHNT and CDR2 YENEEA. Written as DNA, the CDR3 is TGTGCCAGCAGCCGTACCAACGGGGATGGCTACACCTTC. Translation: CASSRTNGDGYTF.

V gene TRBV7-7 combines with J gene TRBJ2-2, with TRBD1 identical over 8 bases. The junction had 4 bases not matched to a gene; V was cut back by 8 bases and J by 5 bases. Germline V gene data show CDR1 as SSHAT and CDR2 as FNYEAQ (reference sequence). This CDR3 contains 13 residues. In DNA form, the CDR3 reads TGTGCCAGCGGACAGGGTGCGACCGGGGAGCTGTTTTTT. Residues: CASGQGATGELFF.

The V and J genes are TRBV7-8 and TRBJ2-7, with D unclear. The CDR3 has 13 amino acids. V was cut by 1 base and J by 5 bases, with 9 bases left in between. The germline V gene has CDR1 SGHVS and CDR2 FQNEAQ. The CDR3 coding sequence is TGTGCCAGCAGCTTAGGTTCAATGAACGAGCAGTACTTC. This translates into CASSLGSMNEQYF.

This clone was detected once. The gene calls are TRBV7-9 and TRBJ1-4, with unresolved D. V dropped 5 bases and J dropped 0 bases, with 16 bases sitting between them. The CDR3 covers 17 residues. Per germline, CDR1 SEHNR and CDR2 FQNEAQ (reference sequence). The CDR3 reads CASSPGAEGPTNEKLFF. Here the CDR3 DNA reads TGTGCCAGCAGCCCCGGAGCAGAAGGGCCAACTAATGAAAAACTGTTTTTT.

The CDR3 loop is CASSLYHGSHQPQHF. The CDR3, as DNA: TGTGCCAGCAGTTTATATCACGGCAGCCATCAGCCCCAGCATTTT. The chain combines TRBV28 with TRBJ1-5; no reliable D call. CDR1 and CDR2 (germline): MDHEN, SYDVKM. The ends were cut back, 1 base at V and 5 bases at J, with 12 bases in the middle. This CDR3 has 15 residues.

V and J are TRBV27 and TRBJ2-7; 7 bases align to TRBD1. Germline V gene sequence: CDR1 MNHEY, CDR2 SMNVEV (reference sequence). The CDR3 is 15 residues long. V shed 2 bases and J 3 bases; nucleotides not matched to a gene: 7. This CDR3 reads CASSLGQGDIYEQYF. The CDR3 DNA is TGTGCCAGCAGTTTAGGGCAGGGGGATATCTACGAGCAGTACTTC.

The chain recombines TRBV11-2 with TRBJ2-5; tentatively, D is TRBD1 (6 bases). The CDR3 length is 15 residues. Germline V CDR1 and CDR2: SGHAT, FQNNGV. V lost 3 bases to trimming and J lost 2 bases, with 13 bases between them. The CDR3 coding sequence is TGTGCCAGCAGCTTTGTTTGGGACAATCAAGAGACCCAGTACTTC. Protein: CASSFVWDNQETQYF. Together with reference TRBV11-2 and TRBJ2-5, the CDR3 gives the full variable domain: EAGVAQSPRYKIIEKRQSVAFWCNPISGHATLYWYQQILGQGPKLLIQFQNNGVVDDSQLPKDRFSAERLKGVDSTLKIQPAKLEDSAVYLCASSFVWDNQETQYFGPGTRLLVL.

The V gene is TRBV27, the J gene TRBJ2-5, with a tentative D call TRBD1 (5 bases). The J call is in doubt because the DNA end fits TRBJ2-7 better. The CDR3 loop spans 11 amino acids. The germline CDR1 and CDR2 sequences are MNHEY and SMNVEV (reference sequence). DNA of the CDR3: TGTGCCAGCGGTATCAGGGACGAGCAGTACTTC. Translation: CASGIRDEQYF.

CDR3 region: CASSIALAGQILSYEQYF. The CDR3 bases are TGTGCCAGTAGTATAGCTTTGGCGGGACAGATACTCTCCTACGAGCAGTACTTC. The rearrangement links TRBV19 to TRBJ2-7, with D possibly being TRBD1 (7 bases). The CDR3 contains 18 residues. With 1 base removed from V and 0 bases from J, the gap between germline ends came to 19 bases. Per the germline V gene, CDR1 is LNHDA and CDR2 is SQIVND (reference sequence).

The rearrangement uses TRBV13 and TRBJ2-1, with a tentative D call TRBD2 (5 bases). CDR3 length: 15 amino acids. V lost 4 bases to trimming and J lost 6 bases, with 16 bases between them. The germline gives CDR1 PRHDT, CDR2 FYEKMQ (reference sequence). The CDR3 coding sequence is TGTGCCAGCAGCTCACTAGGGTCTACAATCAATGAGCAGTTCTTC. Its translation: CASSSLGSTINEQFF.